Listed below are T cell receptor beta chains from one sample, sequenced in a study of blood T cell repertoires in COVID-19. Only in-frame clones appear in the TCRdb table, and some are missing; sequencing was by immunoSEQ multiplex PCR. The sample consists of more than 45,000 clones, roughly nine tenths of them appearing once. Sequenced input: peripheral blood. These receptors all stem from a man in his 70s with active COVID-19. Both conserved end residues are part of each CDR3. Each record gives: V gene, CDR3 length, clone size, D gene, J gene, CDR3 DNA, CDR3 protein. A D gene is named only where the DNA matches it firmly. Some rows have no size entry. The others give once, few or many, or a class for an expanded clone.

TRBV5-6,16,.,TRBD2,TRBJ2-5,TGTGCCAGCAGCTTTCTGAGCGGGGGGATCCAAGAGACCCAGTACTTC,CASSFLSGGIQETQYF
TRBV10-1,15,.,TRBD2,TRBJ2-4,TGCGCCAGCAGCGAGCGGGCTAGCGGGGCGGTCGTTCAGTACTTC,CASSERASGAVVQYF
TRBV4-1,14,once,TRBD1,TRBJ2-5,TGCGCCAGCAGCCTGGGACAGGGAGGGAAGACCCAGTACTTC,CASSLGQGGKTQYF
TRBV27,17,.,.,TRBJ2-6,TGTGCCAGCAGTTTAGAGGAACCAATCTCTGGGGCCAACGTCCTGACTTTC,CASSLEEPISGANVLTF
TRBV5-1,13,.,.,TRBJ2-5,TGCGCCAGCAGCAACCGCGGCAAAGAGACCCAGTACTTC,CASSNRGKETQYF
TRBV12-3/TRBV12-4,12,.,.,TRBJ2-3,TGTGCCGACGGGTCTAGCACAGATACGCAGTATTTT,CADGSSTDTQYF
TRBV4-2,14,once,TRBD1,TRBJ2-7,TGTGCCAGCAGCCAAGATTCACAGGGGTACGAGCAGTACTTC,CASSQDSQGYEQYF
TRBV9,13,.,.,TRBJ2-1,TGTGCCAGCAGCGTTATGGGGCGCAATGAGCAGTTCTTC,CASSVMGRNEQFF
TRBV10-2,14,.,.,TRBJ2-5,TGCGCCAGCAGGGCGGGGGCGGTCCAAGAGACTCAGTACTTC,CASRAGAVQETQYF
TRBV18,16,once,TRBD1,TRBJ1-1,TGTGCCAGCTCGGGGACAGGGGGCGCCATGAACACTGAAGCTTTCTTT,CASSGTGGAMNTEAFF
TRBV6-5,13,.,TRBD1,TRBJ1-1,TGTGCCAGCAGACTGCGGGGGACAGGTGAAGCTTTCTTT,CASRLRGTGEAFF
TRBV18,16,.,.,TRBJ2-5,TGTGCCAGCTCACTTGGGATAACCCCGCGGGAAGAGACCCAGTACTTC,CASSLGITPREETQYF
TRBV19,16,.,.,TRBJ2-1,TGTGCCAGTAGTCCTGCCCGAGATTATGCCTACAATGAGCAGTTCTTC,CASSPARDYAYNEQFF
TRBV9,14,.,.,TRBJ1-5,TGTGCCAGCAGCCCCGGGGGTGGCAATCAGCCCCAGCATTTT,CASSPGGGNQPQHF
TRBV19,15,once,TRBD1,TRBJ1-1,TGTGCCAGTAGTATTACCGTTGAGGGGGCGGGTGAAGCTTTCTTT,CASSITVEGAGEAFF
TRBV10-3,13,.,.,TRBJ2-2,TGTGCCATCAGTGACACTAGCTTCGGGGAGCTGTTTTTT,CAISDTSFGELFF
TRBV7-2,15,.,.,TRBJ2-7,TGTGCCAGCAGCTTAGTTGGCAGTTCCCTAGACGAGCAGTACTTC,CASSLVGSSLDEQYF
TRBV4-3,13,.,.,TRBJ2-7,TGCGCCAGCAGCCAAGGTCTAAACTACGAGCAGTACTTC,CASSQGLNYEQYF
TRBV18,15,.,.,TRBJ2-3,TGTGCCAGCTCACCTCCGGGACTCAGCACAGATACGCAGTATTTT,CASSPPGLSTDTQYF
TRBV11-1,16,.,TRBD2,TRBJ2-2,TGTGCCAGCAGCAAGAGCGGGGAAATAGACACCGGGGAGCTGTTTTTT,CASSKSGEIDTGELFF
TRBV10-1,14,few,.,TRBJ1-5,TGCGCCAGCAGTGAGCCACTGAGCAATCAGCCCCAGCATTTT,CASSEPLSNQPQHF
TRBV5-6,15,.,.,TRBJ1-4,TGTGCCAGCAGCCAAACAGGGCAGCCTAATGAAAAACTGTTTTTT,CASSQTGQPNEKLFF